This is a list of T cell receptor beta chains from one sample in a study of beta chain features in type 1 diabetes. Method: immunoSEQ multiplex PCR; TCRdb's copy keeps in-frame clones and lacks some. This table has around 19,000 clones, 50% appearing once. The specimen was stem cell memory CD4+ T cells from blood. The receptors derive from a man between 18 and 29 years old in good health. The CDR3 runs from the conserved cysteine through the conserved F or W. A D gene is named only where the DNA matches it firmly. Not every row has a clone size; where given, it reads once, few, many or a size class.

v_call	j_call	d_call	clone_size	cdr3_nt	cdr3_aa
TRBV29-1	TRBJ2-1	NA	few	TGCAGCGTCTCCAGAGGTAGTTCTCACTACAATGAGCAGTTCTTC	CSVSRGSSHYNEQFF
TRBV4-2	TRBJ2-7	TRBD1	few	TGTGCCAGCAGCCCGTTCAGGGGGCGCATGTACGAGCAGTACTTC	CASSPFRGRMYEQYF
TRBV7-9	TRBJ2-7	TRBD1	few	TGTGCCAGCAGCCGCGGGACAGGGGGTTACTCCTACGAGCAGTACTTC	CASSRGTGGYSYEQYF
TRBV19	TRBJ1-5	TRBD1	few	TGTGCCAGCACCGCCGGACAGGGGGGTGGGCCCCAGCATTTT	CASTAGQGGGPQHF
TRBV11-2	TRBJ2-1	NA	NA	TGTGCCAGCAGCCCCATCGCGGGGTACAATGAGCAGTTCTTC	CASSPIAGYNEQFF
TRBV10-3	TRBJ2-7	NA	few	TGTGCCATCAGTGAGTATGGGAGCTCCTACGAGCAGTACTTC	CAISEYGSSYEQYF
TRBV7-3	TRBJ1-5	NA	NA	TGTGCCAGCAGCTTAACTGGCCAATATCAGCCCCAGCATTTT	CASSLTGQYQPQHF
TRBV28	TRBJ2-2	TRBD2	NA	TGTGCCAGCAGTTCCCGGGGGGAGACCGGGGAGCTGTTTTTT	CASSSRGETGELFF
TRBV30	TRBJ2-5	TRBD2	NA	TGTGCCTGGTCACTAGCGGGAACGGTGGAGACCCAGTACTTC	CAWSLAGTVETQYF
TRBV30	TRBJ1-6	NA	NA	TGTGCCTGGAGTGTTCTCCGACCCCTCCACTTT	CAWSVLRPLHF
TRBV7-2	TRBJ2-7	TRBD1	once	TGTGCCAGCAGCCTACCGGGACAGGGGAAATACGAGCAGTACTTC	CASSLPGQGKYEQYF
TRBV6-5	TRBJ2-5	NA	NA	TGTGCCAGCAGTTACATCGGGAGAGGCCCGGAGACCCAGTACTTC	CASSYIGRGPETQYF
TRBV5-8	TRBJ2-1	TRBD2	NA	TGTGCCAGCAGATCCCGTAGCGGGACCTACTACAATGAGCAGTTCTTC	CASRSRSGTYYNEQFF
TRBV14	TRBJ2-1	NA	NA	TGTGCCAGCAGCCATCGACAGAGCTCCTACAATGAGCAGTTCTTC	CASSHRQSSYNEQFF
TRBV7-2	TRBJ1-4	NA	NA	TGTGCCAGCAGCTTAGGGGGAGGGTTTGGAGAAAAACTGTTTTTT	CASSLGGGFGEKLFF
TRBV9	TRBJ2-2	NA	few	TGTGCCAGCAGCGTACAGCCTTCGGGGACCGGGGAGCTGTTTTTT	CASSVQPSGTGELFF
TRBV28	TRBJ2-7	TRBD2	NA	TGTGCCAGCAGTCCCAGCCTACTAGCGGGAGCGGGGGAGCAGTACTTC	CASSPSLLAGAGEQYF
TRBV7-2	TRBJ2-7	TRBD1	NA	TGTGCCAGCAGCGGCCAGGGGAGACAGGGGGCCTACGAGCAGTACTTC	CASSGQGRQGAYEQYF
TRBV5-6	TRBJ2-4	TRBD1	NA	TGTGCCAGCAGCTTGGACAGGGGGAAGGCCAAAAACATTCAGTACTTC	CASSLDRGKAKNIQYF
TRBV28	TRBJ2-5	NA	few	TGTGCCAGCAGTCATTCCGACAAGACAGAGACCCAGTACTTC	CASSHSDKTETQYF
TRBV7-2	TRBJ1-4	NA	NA	TGTGCCAGCAGCTTAGATGGAGGCAAGGATGAAAAACTGTTTTTT	CASSLDGGKDEKLFF
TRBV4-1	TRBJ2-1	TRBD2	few	TGCGCCAGCAGCCAAGAGGAGCCTAGCGGGAGGACGAATGAGCAGTTCTTC	CASSQEEPSGRTNEQFF
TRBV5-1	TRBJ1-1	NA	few	TGCGCCAGCAGAATGATGGGCATGAACACTGAAGCTTTCTTT	CASRMMGMNTEAFF
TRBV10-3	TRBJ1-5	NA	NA	TGTGCCATCACCACACAGAGGGATCAGCCCCAGCATTTT	CAITTQRDQPQHF
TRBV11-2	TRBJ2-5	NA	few	TGTGCCAGCAGCTTAGGTGGGCTGTTCCAAGAGACCCAGTACTTC	CASSLGGLFQETQYF
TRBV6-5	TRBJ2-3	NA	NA	TGTGCCAGCAGTCGGGAAGATACGCAGTATTTT	CASSREDTQYF
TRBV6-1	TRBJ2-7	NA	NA	TGTGCCAGCAGTGAAGTTAGGATCGGGTCCTACGAGCAGTACTTC	CASSEVRIGSYEQYF
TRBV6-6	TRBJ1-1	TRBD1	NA	TGTGCCAGCAGACAGCCGGGACAGGGGATCGCTGAAGCTTTCTTT	CASRQPGQGIAEAFF
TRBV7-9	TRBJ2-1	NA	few	TGTGCCAGCAGCTTGACTATTTCCTCCTACAATGAGCAGTTCTTC	CASSLTISSYNEQFF
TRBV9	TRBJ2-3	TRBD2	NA	TGTGCCAGCAGCTCGCGGGAGAGCACAGATACGCAGTATTTT	CASSSRESTDTQYF
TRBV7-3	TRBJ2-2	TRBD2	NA	TGTGCCACATATGGGCCGGGACTAGTTAACACCGGGGAGCTGTTTTTT	CATYGPGLVNTGELFF
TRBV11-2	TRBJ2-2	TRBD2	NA	TGTGCCAGCAGCTTACCCAGCGGGAACCAACCCGGGGAGCTGTTTTTT	CASSLPSGNQPGELFF
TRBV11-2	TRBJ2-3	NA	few	TGTGCCAGCAGCTTAGACCTAGTCACAGATACGCAGTATTTT	CASSLDLVTDTQYF
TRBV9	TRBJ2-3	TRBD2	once	TGTGCCAGCAGCGTAGCTCCACAATTAGCGGGAACTAGCACAGATACGCAGTATTTT	CASSVAPQLAGTSTDTQYF
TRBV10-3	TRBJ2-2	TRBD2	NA	TGTGCCATCACCCCGACTAGCGGGAACACCGGGGAGCTGTTTTTT	CAITPTSGNTGELFF
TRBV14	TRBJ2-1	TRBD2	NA	TGTGCCAGCAGCCGGACTAGCGTAAGTGAGCAGTTCTTC	CASSRTSVSEQFF
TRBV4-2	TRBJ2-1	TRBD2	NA	TGTGCCAGCAGCCAGCCCGGTCTAGCGGGAGACGCCTACAATGAGCAGTTCTTC	CASSQPGLAGDAYNEQFF
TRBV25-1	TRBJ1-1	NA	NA	TGTGCCAGCAGGGAGGCACTCACGGGTGATGAAGCTTTCTTT	CASREALTGDEAFF
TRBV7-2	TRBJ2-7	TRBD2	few	TGTGCCAGCAGCTTAGTTAGCGGGGGGACTGCGTCCTCCTACGAGCAGTACTTC	CASSLVSGGTASSYEQYF
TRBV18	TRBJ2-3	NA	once	TGTGCCAGCTCACCCCGCGGGCCGGGGTCGCCAGATACGCAGTATTTT	CASSPRGPGSPDTQYF
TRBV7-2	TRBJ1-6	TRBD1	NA	TGTGCCAGCAGCGAGAACAGGGGGCGAGGTTCACCCCTCCACTTT	CASSENRGRGSPLHF
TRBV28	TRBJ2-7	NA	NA	TGTGCCAGCAGTTTATTTGGGGGCCCGTACGAGCAGTACTTC	CASSLFGGPYEQYF
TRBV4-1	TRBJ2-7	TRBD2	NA	TGCGCCAGCAGCCAACCACTTCGGACTAGCGGGAACGAGCAGTACTTC	CASSQPLRTSGNEQYF
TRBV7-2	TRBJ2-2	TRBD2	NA	TGTGCCAGCAGCTTAGGTCTCAGGCTAGCGGGAGATTCGGCCGGGGAGCTGTTTTTT	CASSLGLRLAGDSAGELFF
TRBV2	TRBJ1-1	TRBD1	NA	TGTGCCAGCAGTTTCGGACAGGGGAGCACTGAAGCTTTCTTT	CASSFGQGSTEAFF
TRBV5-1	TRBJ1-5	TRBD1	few	TGCGCCAGCAGCTTGACGGGGGACAGTTATCAGCCCCAGCATTTT	CASSLTGDSYQPQHF
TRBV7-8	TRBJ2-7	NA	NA	TGTGCCAGCAGCTCACAGGCTTTCAGCTCCTACGAGCAGTACTTC	CASSSQAFSSYEQYF
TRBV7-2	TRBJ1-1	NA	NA	TGTGCCAGCAGCGGTAGCCTGCAAAGGATGAACACTGAAGCTTTCTTT	CASSGSLQRMNTEAFF
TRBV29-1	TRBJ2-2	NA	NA	TGCAGCGTGCAGACGGAGGATTACACCGGGGAGCTGTTTTTT	CSVQTEDYTGELFF
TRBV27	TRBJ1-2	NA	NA	TGTGCCAGCAGTTCAGGGGATCGGGGCTATGGCTACACCTTC	CASSSGDRGYGYTF
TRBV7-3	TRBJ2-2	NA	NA	TGTGCCAGCAGCCCAGTACAAGAGGGCGGGGAGCTGTTTTTT	CASSPVQEGGELFF
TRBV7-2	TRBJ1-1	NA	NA	TGTGCCAGCAGCTCACGGAGGGCAGCTGAAGCTTTCTTT	CASSSRRAAEAFF